Following are 24 T cell receptor beta chains from one sample sequenced in a study of response to subunit inactivated influenza vaccine. Each CDR3 protein gets one entry after TCRdb re-called the RT-PCR reads with MiXCR. The table lists about 700,000 distinct CDR3 sequences, about 15% of them singletons, with around 7% in the top ten. This sample comprised PBMCs from blood, obtained 14 to 15 days before vaccination. These receptors were collected from a man aged 45 to 65 who received an inactivated influenza vaccine.

In its sample, this clonotype was seen a few times. The chain couples TRBV4-3 to TRBJ2-7; D remains unclear. The germline CDR1 and CDR2 sequences are LGHNA and YSLEER. Trimming took 0 bases from V and 2 from J, leaving 11 bases between them. The CDR3 spans 15 residues. The chain's CDR3 is CASSQDRLITYEQYF. The CDR3 coding sequence is TGCGCCAGCAGCCAAGATCGACTCATAACCTACGAGCAGTACTTC.

In this sample, this clonotype turned up many times. The chain recombines TRBV29-1 with TRBJ1-4; no reliable D call. The V end lost 5 bases, the J end lost 8 bases, and 9 bases lay between the germline ends. The CDR3 is 11 amino acids. Germline lookup yields CDR1 SQVTM and CDR2 ANQGSEA. CDR3 residues: CSVREDEKLFF. The DNA of the CDR3 is TGCAGCGTTCGGGAGGACGAAAAACTGTTTTTT. Supplemented by reference TRBV29-1 and TRBJ1-4, the full variable domain reads SAVISQKPSRDICQRGTSLTIQCQVDSQVTMMFWYRQQPGQSLTLIATANQGSEATYESGFVIDKFPISRPNLTFSTLTVSNMSPEDSSIYLCSVREDEKLFFGSGTQLSVL.

In this sample, this clonotype turned up a few times. A much bigger clone sits one base away, suggesting this may be a read error. The chain combines TRBV5-6 with TRBJ1-1, with a possible D match to TRBD1 (5 bases). The CDR3 covers 11 residues. The germline CDR1 and CDR2 sequences are SGHDT and YYEEEE. V lost 4 bases and J 7 bases, leaving 8 bases between the germline ends. CDR3 sequence reads: CASSPGGEAFF. CDR3 nucleotide sequence: TGTGCCAGCAGCCCGGGGGGTGAAGCTTTCTTT.

This clonotype was found a few times. V is TRBV6-2 or TRBV6-3 and J is TRBJ2-7; 10 bases are shared with TRBD1. V was pared by 0 bases and J by 2 bases, with 7 bases of the junction left unmatched. This CDR3 has 17 amino acids. CDR1 is MNHEY, CDR2 SVGEGT, per germline. The CDR3 sequence: CASSYSPWTGGPYEQYF. CDR3 coding DNA: TGTGCCAGCAGTTACTCACCGTGGACAGGGGGGCCCTACGAGCAGTACTTC.

In its sample, this clonotype was seen a few times. The rearrangement links TRBV10-3 to TRBJ1-2, with 8 positions matching TRBD1. The CDR3 has 13 residues. Germline assignment: CDR1 ENHRY and CDR2 SYGVKD. With V trimmed by 6 bases and J by 7 bases, 7 bases remained unmatched. As DNA, the CDR3 is TGTGCCATCAGGTCGGACAGGGCTTCTGGCTACACCTTC. Translation: CAIRSDRASGYTF.

This clonotype showed up many times. This chain uses TRBV6-5 with TRBJ1-5; no firm D call. The CDR3 contains 13 residues. The V gene lost 0 bases and the J gene lost 6 bases, with 6 bases spanning the gap. The V gene's germline CDR1 is MNHEY and CDR2 SVGAGI. For the CDR3, the DNA is TGTGCCAGCAGTTACTCACGGGGTCAGCCCCAGCATTTT. It encodes CASSYSRGQPQHF.

V usage is TRBV3-1 and J usage is TRBJ2-5, with D unresolved. V shed 3 bases and J shed 1 base, with 12 bases lying between them. Germline lookup yields CDR1 LGHDT and CDR2 YNNKEL (reference sequence). This CDR3 region has 15 residues. The CDR3 DNA is TGTGCCAGCAGCCAGTTTGCAGGTACCCAAGAGACCCAGTACTTC. As protein: CASSQFAGTQETQYF.

The chain links TRBV29-1 to TRBJ2-3; 10 nucleotides line up with TRBD2. Trimming took 4 bases from V and 4 from J; bases not matched to a gene: 8. There are 15 residues in the CDR3. The germline V gene has CDR1 SQVTM and CDR2 ANQGSEA. The CDR3 DNA is TGCAGCGTTGCGTCTAGCGGGAGTCTCTCAGATACGCAGTATTTT. It translates to CSVASSGSLSDTQYF.

This clonotype was detected a few times. For the CDR3, the DNA is TGTGCCAGTAGTACGACAGGGAGAGTGGTCAAATTCAAATCTGGGGCCAACGTCCTGACTTTC. It translates to CASSTTGRVVKFKSGANVLTF. The V gene is TRBV19, the J gene TRBJ2-6, with 7 bases fitting TRBD1. This CDR3 region has 21 residues. V dropped 4 bases and J dropped 1; count of bases not matched to a gene: 19. The germline V gene encodes CDR1 LNHDA and CDR2 SQIVND (reference sequence).

This clonotype was seen more than once but under ten times. The chain couples TRBV3-1 to TRBJ2-1, with TRBD2 matching 7 bases. V dropped 1 base and J dropped 4; count of bases not matched to a gene: 4. There are 15 residues in the CDR3. Germline CDR1 LGHDT, CDR2 YNNKEL (reference sequence). DNA for the CDR3: TGTGCCAGCAGCCAAGTTCAAGCGGGGTACAATGAGCAGTTCTTC. Translated, it gives CASSQVQAGYNEQFF.

The V and J genes are TRBV28 and TRBJ1-2; 7 bases match TRBD1. Germline V CDR1 and CDR2: MDHEN, SYDVKM. Losses at the gene ends were 6 bases for V and 1 base for J; bases not matched to a gene: 14. CDR3 length equals 17 residues. The CDR3 protein is CASRPLGLTGINYGYTF. The CDR3, as DNA: TGTGCCAGCAGACCATTAGGTCTGACAGGGATTAACTATGGCTACACCTTC.

J is TRBJ2-7 and V is TRBV4-2; D is uncertain. Trimming pared 0 bases from V and 7 bases from J, leaving 10 bases between. From germline, CDR1 is LGHNA and CDR2 YNFKEQ. The CDR3 extends over 13 amino acids. The CDR3 loop reads CASSQDRVREQYF. CDR3 nucleotides: TGTGCCAGCAGCCAAGATCGTGTCCGGGAGCAGTACTTC.

This clonotype was seen only a few times. The J gene is TRBJ2-3, the V gene TRBV4-2; no definite D call. Between the trimmed V and J ends, which lost 0 bases and 5 bases, there was a span of 9 bases. Germline CDR1 reads LGHNA; CDR2 reads YNFKEQ. The CDR3 is 14 residues long. The CDR3 coding sequence is TGTGCCAGCAGCCAAGATCTCGTAGAAGATACGCAGTATTTT. Protein product: CASSQDLVEDTQYF.

This clonotype was seen once. A single base separates this from a much larger clone, so it may be a read error. This rearrangement joins TRBV5-1 to TRBJ2-7, with a weak D call TRBD1 (6 bases). The germline CDR1 and CDR2 sequences are SGHRS and YFSETQ. The length of the CDR3 is 14 residues. V lost 4 bases and J lost 2, with 13 bases in between. The CDR3 DNA reads as TGCGCCAGCAGCCACACAGGGACCCCCTACGAGCAGTACTTC. Translating gives CASSHTGTPYEQYF.

The CDR3 loop is CASSLVGRGSYEQYF. CDR3 DNA: TGTGCCAGCAGCTTAGTCGGCAGAGGCTCCTACGAGCAGTACTTC. The chain carries TRBV7-2 and TRBJ2-7; D is uncertain. Trimming pared 1 base from V and 0 bases from J, leaving 10 bases between. The CDR3 loop spans 15 amino acids. The germline V gene has CDR1 SGHTA and CDR2 FQGNSA.

The chain couples TRBV11-2 to TRBJ2-5, with D possibly being TRBD1 (6 bases). V was pared by 5 bases and J by 5 bases, with 15 bases between. The length of the CDR3 is 14 residues. Germline values: CDR1 SGHAT, CDR2 FQNNGV. The CDR3 nucleotides read TGTGCCAGCAGCCTCTATCAGGGGTCGGAGACCCAGTACTTC. This encodes CASSLYQGSETQYF.

The chain has TRBV20-1 and TRBJ2-1; 10 bases match TRBD2. Germline trimming cut 5 bases from V and 8 bases from J; bases unmatched to any gene: 15. CDR1 is DFQATT, CDR2 SNEGSKA, per germline (reference sequence). This CDR3 comprises 16 residues. The CDR3 reads CSAEAGASGSLYEQFF. The CDR3 DNA follows: TGCAGTGCTGAGGCCGGGGCTAGCGGGAGTCTCTATGAGCAGTTCTTC.

This rearrangement joins TRBV4-3 to TRBJ1-2, with unresolved D. The CDR3 has 17 residues. V gave up 0 bases and J gave up 1 base, with 15 bases separating them. CDR1 LGHNA and CDR2 YSLEER come from the germline V gene. The chain's CDR3 is CASSQDIMQFYNYGYTF. As DNA, the CDR3 is TGCGCCAGCAGCCAAGATATTATGCAGTTCTATAACTATGGCTACACCTTC.

This clonotype has just a few counts. This chain joins TRBV7-8 and TRBJ1-5, with 7 bases fitting TRBD1. V trimming: 5 bases; J trimming: 4 bases; junction bases outside the gene matches: 11. The CDR3 has 16 residues. Per the germline V gene, CDR1 is SGHVS and CDR2 is FQNEAQ. In DNA form, the CDR3 reads TGTGCCAGCAGCCCACGGACAGGACCCTTGAATCAGCCCCAGCATTTT. Amino acids: CASSPRTGPLNQPQHF.

This clonotype showed up many times. V and J are TRBV5-1 and TRBJ2-7, with D tentatively TRBD1 (6 bases). Germline V lookup: CDR1 SGHRS, CDR2 YFSETQ. CDR3 length equals 14 residues. Trimming took 0 bases from V and 5 from J, leaving 12 bases between them. Here the CDR3 DNA reads TGCGCCAGCAGCTTGGCCAACAGGGTAAACGAGCAGTACTTC. Protein sequence: CASSLANRVNEQYF.

Notes on this clonotype: A clone one base away is much larger, so this may be a read error. The rearrangement links TRBV27 to TRBJ2-1, with 11 positions matching TRBD1. This CDR3 region has 15 residues. CDR1 is MNHEY, CDR2 SMNVEV, per germline (reference sequence). The CDR3 protein is CASSVGTGGNNDQFF. In nucleotides, the CDR3 is TGTGCCAGCAGTGTAGGGACAGGGGGTAACAATGATCAGTTCTTC.

CDR3 nucleotide sequence: TGTGCCAGCAGCCGGGCGGACTCTGGGGCCAACGTCCTGACTTTC. As protein: CASSRADSGANVLTF. The V gene is TRBV4-2, the J gene TRBJ2-6; D remains unclear. CDR1 is LGHNA and CDR2 is YNFKEQ in the germline V gene. The CDR3 covers 15 residues. V lost 4 bases, J lost 0 bases, and 7 bases lay in between.

The J gene is TRBJ2-7, the V gene TRBV6-5, with 8 positions matching TRBD1. Germline V gives CDR1 MNHEY, CDR2 SVGAGI. CDR3 length: 16 amino acids. Trimming at V came to 2 bases and at J to 0 bases, leaving 6 bases not matched to a gene. The CDR3 DNA is TGTGCCAGCAGTTACCGGACAGGGTCAAACTCCTACGAGCAGTACTTC. Protein sequence: CASSYRTGSNSYEQYF.

This clonotype has only a few counts. V usage is TRBV4-3 and J usage is TRBJ2-7, with D possibly being TRBD1 (5 bases). V was cut by 3 bases and J by 7 bases, with 13 bases left in between. The germline V gene encodes CDR1 LGHNA and CDR2 YSLEER. The CDR3 is 13 amino acids. For the CDR3, the DNA is TGCGCCAGCAGCCAGGACATCTCCTGGGAGCAGTACTTC. Translation: CASSQDISWEQYF.